What follows is one T cell receptor (beta chain) and its context. What antigen it recognizes has not been identified. No quality values exist for individual bases; no much larger clone is one base distant. V was cut back by 4 bases and J by 0 bases, leaving a gap of 10 bases between them. Counted from cysteine to phenylalanine, this CDR3 has 15 amino acids. The kept DNA is CDR3 alone, 45 bases in frame from the first base. Sequences SGHAT (CDR1) and FQNNGV (CDR2) are obtained from the germline V gene. The meaning of the sample's time point label: individuals recovered from natural SARS-CoV-2 infection. The data stem from a study of Ad26.COV2.S vaccination and SARS-CoV-2 variants (dated by TCRdb to the early 2020s). In terms of the full investigation: Sequencing of the TCRbeta repertoire served to evaluate the specificity and breadth of SARS-CoV-2-reactive T cell receptors following Ad26.COV2.S vaccination. The TCR-sequenced set comprised about 32 samples: some 20 Ad26.COV2.S vaccine recipients, 5 placebo recipients and 8 SARS-CoV-2 convalescent individuals.

The immunoSEQ Assay was the method used to sequence TCRbeta CDR3 regions. After extraction, genomic DNA underwent amplification by bias-controlled multiplex PCR, followed by high-throughput sequencing. As for the authors' bioinformatics: To quantify the absolute abundance of every unique TCRbeta CDR3 region, sequences were collapsed and filtered. T cell fraction was estimated by normalizing TCRbeta template counts to usable DNA, with usable DNA measured through amplification of reference genes found in all nucleated cells. Repertoire TCRs were annotated as SARS-CoV-2-specific when V gene, CDR3 amino acid sequence and J gene were exactly matched to a known reactive TCR set. The reference SARS-CoV-2 TCR set came from MIRA and was filtered for enrichment in COVID-19-positive ImmuneCODE repertoires, removing public or cross-reactive TCRs. Drawing on the MIRA antigens, annotated TCRs were analysed further at the level of specific ORF or position within ORF. Breadth was defined as annotated unique rearrangements over total unique productive rearrangements; depth was the summed frequency of those rearrangements. Two-sided Wilcoxon rank-sum tests were used to compare TCR breadth between groups. Sourced from immuneACCESS, this table was stored by TCRdb with only in-frame sequences that have V and J called. A share of the clones is absent; for the studies checked, an unresolved V gene accounts for under half, and the remainder has no known explanation. V, J and clone size were drawn from that table, and D and trimming were deduced from the DNA. In this sample the table shows about 350,000 clones, about 91% of which occur a single time. The ten top clones hold 3.5% to 4.5% of the sample.

Beyond this particular receptor, the publication reports: Substantial breadth of spike-specific CD8+ and CD4+ T cell responses was reported after vaccination. Comparable non-spike TCR breadth was observed between vaccine and placebo recipients, consistent with only spike being contained in the vaccine. Spike-specific TCR breadth was higher in Ad26.COV2.S recipients than in placebo recipients (P = 0.0014). The authors noted that total T cell responses may have been underestimated by the TCR breadth and depth analyses.

The chain is made from TRBV11-2 and TRBJ2-4; the D gene is possibly TRBD2, with 5 bases matching. Sequences were derived from peripheral blood, sampled after recovery from COVID-19. The receptor comes from a human donor who had recovered from COVID-19. The DNA sequence is TGTGCCAGCAGCTCAGGAGGAGTAGCCAAAAACATTCAGTACTTC. It encodes CASSSGGVAKNIQYF.